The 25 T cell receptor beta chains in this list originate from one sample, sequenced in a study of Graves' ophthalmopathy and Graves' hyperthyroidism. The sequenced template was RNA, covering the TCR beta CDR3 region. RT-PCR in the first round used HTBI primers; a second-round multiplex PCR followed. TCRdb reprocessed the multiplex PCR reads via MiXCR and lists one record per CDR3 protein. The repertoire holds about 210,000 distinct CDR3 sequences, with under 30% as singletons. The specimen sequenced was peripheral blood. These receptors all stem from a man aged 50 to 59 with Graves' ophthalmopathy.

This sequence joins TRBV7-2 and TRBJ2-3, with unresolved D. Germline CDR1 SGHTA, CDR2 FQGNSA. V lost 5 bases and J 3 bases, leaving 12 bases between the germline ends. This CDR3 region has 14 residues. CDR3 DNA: TGTGCCAGCAGCCGTCTCTCTAGAACAGATACGCAGTATTTT. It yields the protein CASSRLSRTDTQYF.

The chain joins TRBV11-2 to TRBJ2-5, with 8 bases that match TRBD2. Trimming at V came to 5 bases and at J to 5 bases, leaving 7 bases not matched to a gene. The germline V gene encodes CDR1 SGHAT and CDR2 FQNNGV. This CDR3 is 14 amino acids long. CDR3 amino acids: CASSVAGTWETQYF. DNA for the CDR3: TGTGCCAGCAGCGTAGCGGGGACCTGGGAGACCCAGTACTTC.

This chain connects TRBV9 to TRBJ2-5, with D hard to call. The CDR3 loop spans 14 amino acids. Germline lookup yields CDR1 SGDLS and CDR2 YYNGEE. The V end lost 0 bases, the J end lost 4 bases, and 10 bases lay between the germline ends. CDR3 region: CASSVGVERETQYF. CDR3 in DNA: TGTGCCAGCAGCGTAGGTGTTGAGAGAGAGACCCAGTACTTC.

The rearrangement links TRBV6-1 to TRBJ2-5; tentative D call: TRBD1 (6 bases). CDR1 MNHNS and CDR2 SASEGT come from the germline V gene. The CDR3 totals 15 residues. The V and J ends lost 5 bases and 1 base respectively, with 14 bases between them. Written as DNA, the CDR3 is TGTGCCAGCAGTCGACGATTGACAGGCCAAGAGACCCAGTACTTC. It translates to CASSRRLTGQETQYF.

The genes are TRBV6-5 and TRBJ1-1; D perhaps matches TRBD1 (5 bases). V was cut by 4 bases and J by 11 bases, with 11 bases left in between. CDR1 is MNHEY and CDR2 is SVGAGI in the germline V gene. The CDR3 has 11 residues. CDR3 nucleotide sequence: TGTGCCAGCAGTTTAGCAGGGCTGGCTTTCTTT. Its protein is CASSLAGLAFF.

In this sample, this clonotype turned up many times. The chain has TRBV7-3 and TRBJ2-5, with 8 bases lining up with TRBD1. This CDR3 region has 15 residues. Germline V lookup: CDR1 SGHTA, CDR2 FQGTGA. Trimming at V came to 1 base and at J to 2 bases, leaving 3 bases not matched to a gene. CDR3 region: CASSLSGTGQETQYF. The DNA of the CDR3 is TGTGCCAGCAGCTTAAGTGGGACAGGACAAGAGACCCAGTACTTC.

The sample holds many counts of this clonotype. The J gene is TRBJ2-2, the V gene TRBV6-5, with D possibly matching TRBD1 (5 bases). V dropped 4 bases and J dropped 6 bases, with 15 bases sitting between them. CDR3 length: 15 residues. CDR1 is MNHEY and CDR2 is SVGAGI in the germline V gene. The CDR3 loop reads CASSFPQGVAGELFF. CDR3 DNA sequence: TGTGCCAGCAGTTTCCCCCAGGGTGTAGCCGGGGAGCTGTTTTTT.

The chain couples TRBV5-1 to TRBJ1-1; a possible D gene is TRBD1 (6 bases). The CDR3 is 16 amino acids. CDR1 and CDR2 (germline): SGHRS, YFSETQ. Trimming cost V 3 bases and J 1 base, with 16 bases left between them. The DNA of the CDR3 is TGCGCCAGCAGCTGGGGATGGGGGGCCTCGAACACTGAAGCTTTCTTT. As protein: CASSWGWGASNTEAFF. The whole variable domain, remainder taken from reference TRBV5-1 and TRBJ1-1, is KAGVTQTPRYLIKTRGQQVTLSCSPISGHRSVSWYQQTPGQGLQFLFEYFSETQRNKGNFPGRFSGRQFSNSRSEMNVSTLELGDSALYLCASSWGWGASNTEAFFGQGTRLTVV.

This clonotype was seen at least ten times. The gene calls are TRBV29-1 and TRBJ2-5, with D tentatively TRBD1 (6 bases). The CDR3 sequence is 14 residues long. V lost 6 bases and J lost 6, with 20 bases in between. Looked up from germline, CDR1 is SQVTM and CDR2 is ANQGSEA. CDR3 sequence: CSVMDAQGRKTQYF. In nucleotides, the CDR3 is TGCAGCGTCATGGACGCACAGGGACGAAAGACCCAGTACTTC.

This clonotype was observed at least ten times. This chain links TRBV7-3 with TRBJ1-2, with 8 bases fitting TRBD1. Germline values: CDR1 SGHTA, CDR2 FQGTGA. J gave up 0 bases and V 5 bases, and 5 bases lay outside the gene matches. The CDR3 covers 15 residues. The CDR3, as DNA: TGTGCCAGCAGCGCCGGGACAGGACCTAACTATGGCTACACCTTC. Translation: CASSAGTGPNYGYTF.

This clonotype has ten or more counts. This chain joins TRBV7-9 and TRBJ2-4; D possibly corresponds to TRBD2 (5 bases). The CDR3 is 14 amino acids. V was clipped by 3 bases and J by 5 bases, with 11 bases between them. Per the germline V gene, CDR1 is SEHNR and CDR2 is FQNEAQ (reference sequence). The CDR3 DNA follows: TGTGCCAGCAGCTTGATCCCCGGGGAAAACATTCAGTACTTC. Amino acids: CASSLIPGENIQYF.

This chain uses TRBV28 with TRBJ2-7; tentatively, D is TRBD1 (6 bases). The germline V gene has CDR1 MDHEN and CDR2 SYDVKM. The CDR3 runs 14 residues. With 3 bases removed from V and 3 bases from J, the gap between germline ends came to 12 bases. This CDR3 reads CASSLDSGLYEQYF. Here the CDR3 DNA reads TGTGCCAGCAGTTTGGACAGCGGACTCTACGAGCAGTACTTC.

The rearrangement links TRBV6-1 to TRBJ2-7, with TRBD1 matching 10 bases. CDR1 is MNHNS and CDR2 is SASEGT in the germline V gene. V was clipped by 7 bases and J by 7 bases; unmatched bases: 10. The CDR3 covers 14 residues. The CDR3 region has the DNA TGTGCCAGCACCCCCGGGACAGGGGTGGATGAGCAGTACTTC. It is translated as CASTPGTGVDEQYF.

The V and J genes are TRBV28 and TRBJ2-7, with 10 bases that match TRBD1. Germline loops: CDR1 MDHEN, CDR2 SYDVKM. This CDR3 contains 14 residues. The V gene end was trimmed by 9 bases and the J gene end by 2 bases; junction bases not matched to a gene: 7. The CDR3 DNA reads TGTGCCAGTTATGACGGACAGGGGGCCTACGAGCAGTACTTC. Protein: CASYDGQGAYEQYF.

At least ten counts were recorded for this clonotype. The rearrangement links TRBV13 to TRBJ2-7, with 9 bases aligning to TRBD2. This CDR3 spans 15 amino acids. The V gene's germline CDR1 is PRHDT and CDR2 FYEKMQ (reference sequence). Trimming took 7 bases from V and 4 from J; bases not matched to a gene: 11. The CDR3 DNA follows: TGTGCCAGCACCCTTGGAGTTAGCGGGAGTTACGAGCAGTACTTC. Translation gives CASTLGVSGSYEQYF.

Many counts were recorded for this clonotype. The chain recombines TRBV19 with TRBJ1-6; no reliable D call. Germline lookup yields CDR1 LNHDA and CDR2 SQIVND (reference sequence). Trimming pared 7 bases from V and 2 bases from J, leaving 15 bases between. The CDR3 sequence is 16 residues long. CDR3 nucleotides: TGTGCCAGTACCTCCTACGAGGACCCCTATAATTCACCCCTCCACTTT. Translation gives CASTSYEDPYNSPLHF.

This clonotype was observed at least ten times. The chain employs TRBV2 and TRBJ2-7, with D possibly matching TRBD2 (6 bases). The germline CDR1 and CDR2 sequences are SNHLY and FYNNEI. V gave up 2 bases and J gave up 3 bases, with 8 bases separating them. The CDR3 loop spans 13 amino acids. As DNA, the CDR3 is TGTGCCAGCAGTGAACACGGGGGCTACGAGCAGTACTTC. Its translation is CASSEHGGYEQYF.

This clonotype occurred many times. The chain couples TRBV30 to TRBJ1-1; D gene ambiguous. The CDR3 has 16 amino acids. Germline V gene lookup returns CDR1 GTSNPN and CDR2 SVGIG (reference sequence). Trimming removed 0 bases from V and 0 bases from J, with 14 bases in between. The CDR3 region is CAWSVSRTRMNTEAFF. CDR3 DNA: TGTGCCTGGAGTGTAAGCAGGACCCGAATGAACACTGAAGCTTTCTTT.

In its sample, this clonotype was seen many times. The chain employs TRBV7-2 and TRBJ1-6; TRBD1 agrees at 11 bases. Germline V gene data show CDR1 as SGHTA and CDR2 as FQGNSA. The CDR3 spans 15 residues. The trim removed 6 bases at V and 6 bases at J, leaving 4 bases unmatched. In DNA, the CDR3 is TGTGCCAGCAGTTTTGGGACAGGGGGTAATTCACCCCTCCACTTT. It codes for CASSFGTGGNSPLHF.

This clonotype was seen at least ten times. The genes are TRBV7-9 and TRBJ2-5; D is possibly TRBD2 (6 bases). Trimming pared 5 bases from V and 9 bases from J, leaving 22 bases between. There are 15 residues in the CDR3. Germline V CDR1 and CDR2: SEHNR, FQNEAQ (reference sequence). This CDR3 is CASSDTKLKREAQYF. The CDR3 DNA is TGTGCCAGCAGCGATACCAAATTGAAGAGGGAGGCCCAGTACTTC. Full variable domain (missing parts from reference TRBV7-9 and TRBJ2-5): DTGVSQNPRHKITKRGQNVTFRCDPISEHNRLYWYRQTLGQGPEFLTYFQNEAQLEKSRLLSDRFSAERPKGSFSTLEIQRTEQGDSAMYLCASSDTKLKREAQYFGPGTRLLVL.

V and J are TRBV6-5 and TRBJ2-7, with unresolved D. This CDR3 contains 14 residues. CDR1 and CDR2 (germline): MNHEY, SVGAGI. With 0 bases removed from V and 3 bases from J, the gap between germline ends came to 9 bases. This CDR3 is CASSYSFPLYEQYF. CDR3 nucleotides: TGTGCCAGCAGTTACTCGTTCCCCCTCTACGAGCAGTACTTC.

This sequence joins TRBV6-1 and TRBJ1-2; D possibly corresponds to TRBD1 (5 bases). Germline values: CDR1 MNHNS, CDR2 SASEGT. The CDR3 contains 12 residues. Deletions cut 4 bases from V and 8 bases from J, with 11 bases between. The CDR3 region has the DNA TGTGCCAGCAGTGGGGGCGGTGCCGGCTACACCTTC. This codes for CASSGGGAGYTF.

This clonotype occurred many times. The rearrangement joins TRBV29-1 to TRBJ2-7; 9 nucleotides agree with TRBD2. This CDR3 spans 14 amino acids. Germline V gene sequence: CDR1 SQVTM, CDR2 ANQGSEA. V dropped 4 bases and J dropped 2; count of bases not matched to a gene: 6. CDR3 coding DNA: TGCAGCGTTGCTGCACTAGCGGGTGCCTACGAGCAGTACTTC. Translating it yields CSVAALAGAYEQYF.

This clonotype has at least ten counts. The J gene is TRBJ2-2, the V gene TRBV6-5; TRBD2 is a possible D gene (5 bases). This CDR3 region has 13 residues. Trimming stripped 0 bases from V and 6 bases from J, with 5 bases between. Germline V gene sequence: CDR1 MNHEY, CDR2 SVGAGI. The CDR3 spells CASSYSRAGELFF. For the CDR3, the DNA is TGTGCCAGCAGTTACTCGAGGGCCGGGGAGCTGTTTTTT.

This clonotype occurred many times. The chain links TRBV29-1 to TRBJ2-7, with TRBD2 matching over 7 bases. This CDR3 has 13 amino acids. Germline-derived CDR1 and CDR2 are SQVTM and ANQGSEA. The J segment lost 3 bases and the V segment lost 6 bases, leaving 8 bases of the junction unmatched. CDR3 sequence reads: CSVLAETYYEQYF. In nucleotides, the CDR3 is TGCAGCGTCCTAGCGGAAACTTACTACGAGCAGTACTTC.